Shown below are 4 T cell receptor beta chains from a single sample sequenced in a study of post-analysis software for immune sequencing data. Whole-study results and caveats: Included in a set of a handful of TRBV segments more frequent in patients than controls were TRBV5-6, TRBV5-1 and TRBV20-1.

The antigens of these receptors remain unknown. Included in the TCR beta cDNA libraries were unique molecular identifiers. TCRdb recomputed calls from the PCR reads with MiXCR, one row per CDR3 protein. The repertoire holds about 820,000 distinct CDR3 sequences, with under 70% as singletons. Sequencing was carried out using blood. These receptors all come from a girl aged 10-17 years with multiple sclerosis.

The gene calls are TRBV5-1 and TRBJ2-1, with 9 positions matching TRBD2. The CDR3 consists of 16 residues. Germline values: CDR1 SGHRS, CDR2 YFSETQ. V was pared by 4 bases and J by 0 bases, with 5 bases of the junction left unmatched. CDR3 protein: CASSPREGLSYNEQFF. The DNA of the CDR3 is TGCGCCAGCAGCCCGCGGGAGGGCCTCTCCTACAATGAGCAGTTCTTC.

There are a few counts of this clonotype. The chain is built from TRBV7-6 and TRBJ1-4; D gene unclear. V lost 0 bases and J lost 7, with 12 bases in between. CDR3 length equals 15 residues. From germline, CDR1 is SGHVS and CDR2 FNYEAQ. CDR3 nucleotides: TGTGCCAGCAGCTTAGCCCGGGGATTGGGTGAAAAACTGTTTTTT. This codes for CASSLARGLGEKLFF.

The V call is TRBV5-6, the J call TRBJ2-1, with D tentatively TRBD1 (6 bases). TRBJ2-7 explains the end of the DNA better; the J call may be wrong. The germline CDR1 and CDR2 sequences are SGHDT and YYEEEE. The CDR3 consists of 15 residues. The CDR3 DNA sequence: TGTGCCAGCAGCCTACAGGGTCCCCTCTTTGAGGAGCAGTACTTC. Protein sequence: CASSLQGPLFEEQYF.

This clonotype was counted a few times. The rearrangement joins TRBV29-1 to TRBJ1-2, with 8 bases aligning to TRBD1. This CDR3 comprises 13 residues. Trimming cost V 2 bases and J 8 bases; bases outside gene matches: 7. The germline V gene encodes CDR1 SQVTM and CDR2 ANQGSEA. In DNA, the CDR3 is TGCAGCGTTGAAAGACAGGGGCTAGAAGGCTACACCTTC. It specifies CSVERQGLEGYTF.